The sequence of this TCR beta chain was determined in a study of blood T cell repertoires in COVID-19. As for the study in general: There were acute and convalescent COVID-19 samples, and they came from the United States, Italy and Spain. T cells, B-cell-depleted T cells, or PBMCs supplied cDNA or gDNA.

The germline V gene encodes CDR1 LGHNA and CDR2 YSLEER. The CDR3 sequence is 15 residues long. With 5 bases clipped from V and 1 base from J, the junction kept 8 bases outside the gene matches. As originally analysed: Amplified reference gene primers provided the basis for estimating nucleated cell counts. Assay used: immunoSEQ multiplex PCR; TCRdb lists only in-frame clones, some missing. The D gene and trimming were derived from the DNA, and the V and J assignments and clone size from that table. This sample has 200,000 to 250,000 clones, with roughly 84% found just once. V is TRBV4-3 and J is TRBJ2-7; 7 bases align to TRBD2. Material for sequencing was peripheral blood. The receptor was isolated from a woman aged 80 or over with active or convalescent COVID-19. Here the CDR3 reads CASSEYGGRSYEQYF. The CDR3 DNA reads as TGCGCCAGCAGCGAGTACGGCGGGAGATCCTACGAGCAGTACTTC.